What follows describes a single T cell receptor (beta chain). CDR3 length: 11 residues. The ends were cut back, 7 bases at V and 5 bases at J, with 12 bases in the middle. Germline values: CDR1 SQVTM, CDR2 ANQGSEA. Sequencing was performed with immunoSEQ multiplex PCR; in TCRdb, only in-frame clones are kept and a portion is missing. The table lists over 45,000 clones, about 93% of them singletons. These data originate in a study of OX40 agonist ivuxolimab in advanced cancers. The source of this sequence is an adult with an advanced solid tumor such as melanoma, head and neck, liver or kidney cancer. The chain combines TRBV29-1 with TRBJ2-7; D not resolved. The sequencing used CD4+ or CD8+ T cells sorted from blood, collected in a trial of the OX40 agonist ivuxolimab. CDR3 sequence: CSAELPNEQYF. The CDR3 DNA is TGCAGCGCCGAACTCCCTAACGAGCAGTACTTC.